The source of this TCR beta chain is a study of quantifying T cell responses using KT2 cells. Study context: cDNA was made from DNase-treated RNA using alpha and beta constant primers.

A single-stranded UMI oligo with SP2 sequence was ligated to cDNA 3' ends. An equimolar mix of RC1.1 and RC1.2 primed the beta chain across TRBC1 and TRBC2. TCRdb fed the UMI-ligation and nested PCR reads into MiXCR, producing one record per CDR3 protein. The table has approximately 60,000 distinct CDR3 sequences, approximately 13% seen once. V gave up 7 bases and J gave up 3 bases, with 14 bases separating them. Germline CDR1 reads DFQATT; CDR2 reads SNEGSKA (reference sequence). This CDR3 comprises 13 residues. KT2, a clone with a known TCR, was spiked into unfractionated PBMC. Different KT2-to-PBMC ratios were created with a constant PBMC count.

V is TRBV20-1 and J is TRBJ2-3; possibly TRBD2 for D (7 bases). The TCR was taken from a human donor. Sequences were obtained from PBMCs spiked with cells of the T cell clone KT2. The CDR3 is CSGVGGATDTQYF. The CDR3 DNA reads TGCAGTGGGGTTGGGGGGGCTACAGATACGCAGTATTTT.